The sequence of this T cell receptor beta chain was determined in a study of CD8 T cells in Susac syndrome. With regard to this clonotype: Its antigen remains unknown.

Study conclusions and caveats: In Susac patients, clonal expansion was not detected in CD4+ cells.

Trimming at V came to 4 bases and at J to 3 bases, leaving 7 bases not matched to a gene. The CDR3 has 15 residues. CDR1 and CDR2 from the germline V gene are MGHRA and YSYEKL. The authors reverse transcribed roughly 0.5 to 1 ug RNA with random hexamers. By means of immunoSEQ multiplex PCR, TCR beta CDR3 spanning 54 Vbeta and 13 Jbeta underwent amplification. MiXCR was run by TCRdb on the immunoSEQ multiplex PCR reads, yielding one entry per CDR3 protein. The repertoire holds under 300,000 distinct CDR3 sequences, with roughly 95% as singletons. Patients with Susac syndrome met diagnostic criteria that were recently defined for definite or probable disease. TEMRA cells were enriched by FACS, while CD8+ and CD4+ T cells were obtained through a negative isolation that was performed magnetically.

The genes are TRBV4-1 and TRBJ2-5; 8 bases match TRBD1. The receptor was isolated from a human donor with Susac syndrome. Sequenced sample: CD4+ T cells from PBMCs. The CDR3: CASSLNRGAEETQYF. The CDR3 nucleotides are TGCGCCAGCAGCCTTAACAGGGGGGCGGAAGAGACCCAGTACTTC.